This TCR beta chain derives from a study of cytomegalovirus exposure and HLA in healthy donors. These donors counted as nominally healthy when sampled, but unrecorded immune exposures were likely. Study-level findings and limits: TCR beta V- and J-gene trimming was later associated with a missense DCLRE1C variant.

V lost 5 bases to trimming and J lost 8 bases, with 12 bases between them. This CDR3 region has 13 residues. Per the germline V gene, CDR1 is KGHSH and CDR2 is LQKENI. Notes on this clone: Its specificity is not known.

Use of 60 Vbeta and 13 Jbeta primers characterized the PCR. TCRdb's copy holds only in-frame clones and misses some; the assay was immunoSEQ multiplex PCR. Among roughly 130,000 clones listed, 73% were seen once. The chain employs TRBV18 and TRBJ1-4, with D maybe TRBD1 (6 bases). The sequence was obtained from a woman in her 40s in good health and CMV-seropositive. Material: PBMCs. Here the CDR3 reads CASSTQGGEKLFF. The CDR3 DNA reads as TGTGCCAGCTCAACACAGGGAGGGGAAAAACTGTTTTTT.